This T cell receptor (beta chain) was captured in a study of blood T cell repertoires in COVID-19. Study at large: Some COVID-19 samples were acute and others convalescent; all came from the United States, Italy and Spain. The cDNA or gDNA used as material had been derived from T cells, B-cell-depleted T cells, or PBMCs.

Under the authors' procedure: The assay estimated nucleated cells by amplifying reference gene primers. Sequencing used immunoSEQ multiplex PCR; TCRdb keeps in-frame clones, though not all of them. Clonal size and the V and J genes are those of that table, whereas D and trimming came from the DNA. The sample contains 100,000 or so clones, approximately 87% of which appear only once. Germline V gene lookup returns CDR1 LNHDA and CDR2 SQIVND (reference sequence). The CDR3 totals 14 residues. V was trimmed by 7 bases and J by 2 bases, leaving 14 bases between them. The sequencing sample was made of peripheral blood. The chain couples TRBV19 to TRBJ1-2; a weak D match, TRBD1 (6 bases). The clonotype comes from a human donor in a cohort sampled during active COVID-19. The chain's CDR3 is CASKRQEGNYGYTF. The CDR3 DNA reads as TGTGCCAGTAAGCGACAGGAAGGGAACTATGGCTACACCTTC.